Below are 12 T cell receptor beta chains sequenced from a single sample in a study of T cell responses to AZD1222 COVID-19 vaccine. Clones were sequenced by immunoSEQ multiplex PCR, and TCRdb holds only the in-frame ones, with some missing. The table shows some 150,000 clones, with 92% occurring only once. Source: peripheral blood, taken on day 0 of MenACWY control vaccination. These receptors were collected from an adult in good health.

The chain links TRBV28 to TRBJ2-7, with unresolved D. This CDR3 region has 13 residues. From germline, CDR1 is MDHEN and CDR2 SYDVKM. V was trimmed by 1 base and J by 5 bases, leaving 9 bases between them. The CDR3 nucleotides read TGTGCCAGCAGTTTATTAGGGATCCACGAGCAGTACTTC. As protein: CASSLLGIHEQYF.

This chain joins TRBV6-5 and TRBJ1-1; D is unresolved. CDR1 and CDR2 from the germline V gene are MNHEY and SVGAGI. The CDR3 spans 15 residues. The V end lost 0 bases, the J end lost 1 base, and 9 bases lay between the germline ends. This chain's CDR3 is CASSYSSWENTEAFF. CDR3 nucleotide sequence: TGTGCCAGCAGTTACTCATCCTGGGAGAACACTGAAGCTTTCTTT.

V usage is TRBV30 and J usage is TRBJ2-7; TRBD2 agrees at 9 bases. Losses at the gene ends were 2 bases for V and 6 bases for J; bases not matched to a gene: 11. Per the germline V gene, CDR1 is GTSNPN and CDR2 is SVGIG (reference sequence). There are 15 residues in the CDR3. The CDR3 region is CAWSTGASGTGEQYF. In DNA form, the CDR3 reads TGTGCCTGGAGTACTGGGGCTAGCGGGACGGGCGAGCAGTACTTC.

The chain is built from TRBV3-1 (or the pseudogene TRBV3-2) and TRBJ2-1; 13 nucleotides match TRBD2. CDR1 LGHDT and CDR2 YNNKEL come from the germline V gene (reference sequence). Trimming removed 2 bases from V and 1 base from J; junction bases left unmatched: 2. CDR3 length: 17 residues. As DNA, the CDR3 is TGTGCCAGCAGCCAACGGACTAGCGGGGGTTCCTACAATGAGCAGTTCTTC. Its translation is CASSQRTSGGSYNEQFF.

As for this clone: This CDR3 is also generated by other DNA sequences in the sample. The chain uses TRBV5-1 and TRBJ1-2; 7 positions agree with TRBD1. With V trimmed by 0 bases and J by 4 bases, 3 bases remained unmatched. This CDR3 region has 14 residues. Germline loops: CDR1 SGHRS, CDR2 YFSETQ. The CDR3 nucleotides are TGCGCCAGCAGCTTGGAAGGGGGCGGCTATGGCTACACCTTC. Protein sequence: CASSLEGGGYGYTF.

Details on this clone: One junction end disagrees with the germline gene, perhaps due to a read error. The chain joins TRBV6-6 to TRBJ1-1; D uncertain. The CDR3 is 9 amino acids. Germline V gives CDR1 MNHNY, CDR2 SVGAGI (reference sequence). DNA of the CDR3: TGTGCCAGCAGTGCACCTCGTAATTTT. It encodes CASSAPRNF.

Written as DNA, the CDR3 is TGTGCCAGCAGTGATCCGGCGGGAGGAGCGGGAGAGACCCAGTACTTC. Its translation is CASSDPAGGAGETQYF. The chain is built from TRBV25-1 and TRBJ2-5; TRBD2 matches at 8 bases. Per the germline V gene, CDR1 is MGHDK and CDR2 is SYGVNS. Trimming took 3 bases from V and 4 from J; bases not matched to a gene: 10. The CDR3 contains 16 residues.

This chain links TRBV24-1 with TRBJ2-3; D may be TRBD1 (6 bases). CDR3 length: 12 amino acids. Germline V lookup: CDR1 KGHDR, CDR2 SFDVKD. Trimming cost V 9 bases and J 6 bases, with 12 bases left between them. CDR3 region: CATRGGSDTQYF. The CDR3 coding sequence is TGTGCCACCCGAGGGGGTAGTGATACGCAGTATTTT.

V usage is TRBV19 and J usage is TRBJ2-2; 9 bases fit TRBD2. Germline V gene lookup returns CDR1 LNHDA and CDR2 SQIVND (reference sequence). This CDR3 has 15 amino acids. V gave up 3 bases and J gave up 8 bases; unmatched junction bases: 7. The CDR3 region has the DNA TGTGCCAGTAGTATGAGGGCTAGCGGGACGGGGGAGCTGTTTTTT. Residues: CASSMRASGTGELFF.

This clone has just one count. V is TRBV12-5 and J is TRBJ2-5; D call uncertain. This CDR3 is 18 amino acids long. Trimming shortened V by 0 bases and J by 1 base, and 18 bases separated the two germline ends. The V gene's germline CDR1 is LGHNT and CDR2 FRNRAP. CDR3 sequence: CASGLVPAPISSQETQYF. The CDR3 DNA follows: TGTGCTAGTGGTTTGGTGCCAGCCCCGATCTCAAGCCAAGAGACCCAGTACTTC.

The chain combines TRBV27 with TRBJ2-7, with 8 bases matching TRBD2. The CDR3 has 16 amino acids. With V trimmed by 2 bases and J by 2 bases, 8 bases remained unmatched. CDR1 is MNHEY, CDR2 SMNVEV, per germline (reference sequence). The CDR3: CASSLILSGGTYEQYF. The CDR3 DNA reads TGTGCCAGCAGTTTAATTCTCTCGGGGGGGACCTACGAGCAGTACTTC.

V and J are TRBV7-2 and TRBJ1-5, with 8 nucleotides matching TRBD1. Losses at the gene ends were 5 bases for V and 2 bases for J; bases not matched to a gene: 2. Germline assignment: CDR1 SGHTA and CDR2 FQGNSA. This CDR3 has 14 amino acids. The CDR3 reads CASSMTGGNQPQHF. DNA of the CDR3: TGTGCCAGCAGCATGACAGGGGGCAATCAGCCCCAGCATTTT.